This T cell receptor (beta chain) is drawn from a study of cytomegalovirus exposure and HLA in healthy donors. Overall study results and limits: The study found most TCR sequences rare, yet found some public TCRs in many donors.

PCR amplification relied on 60 Vbeta primers (plus 13 Jbeta primers). Sequencing was performed with immunoSEQ multiplex PCR; in TCRdb, only in-frame clones are kept and a portion is missing. The repertoire has roughly 130,000 clones, 8.5% of them found once; the top ten carry about 5.5%. Note on this clone: Its antigen is unknown.

The CDR3 has 14 amino acids. The V gene lost 2 bases and the J gene lost 2 bases, with 6 bases spanning the gap. Germline V CDR1 and CDR2: MNHEY, SVGAGI. Material for sequencing was PBMCs. The sequence derives from a man in his forties or fifties in good health and CMV-seronegative. The chain is built from TRBV6-5 and TRBJ2-2; D not certain. The CDR3 loop is CASSYGLNTGELFF. The CDR3 region has the DNA TGTGCCAGCAGTTACGGTCTAAACACCGGGGAGCTGTTTTTT.